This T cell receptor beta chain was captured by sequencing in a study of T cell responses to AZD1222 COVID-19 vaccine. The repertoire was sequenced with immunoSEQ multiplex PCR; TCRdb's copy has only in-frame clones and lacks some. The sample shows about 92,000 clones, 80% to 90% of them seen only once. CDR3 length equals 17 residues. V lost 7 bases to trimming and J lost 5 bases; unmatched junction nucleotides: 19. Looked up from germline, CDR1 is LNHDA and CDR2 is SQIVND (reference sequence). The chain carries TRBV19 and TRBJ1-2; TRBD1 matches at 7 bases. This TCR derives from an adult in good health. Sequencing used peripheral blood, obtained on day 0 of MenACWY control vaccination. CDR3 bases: TGTGCCAGTACCAATATACCCCTAACGACAGGGTGGTATGGCTACACCTTC. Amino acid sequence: CASTNIPLTTGWYGYTF.